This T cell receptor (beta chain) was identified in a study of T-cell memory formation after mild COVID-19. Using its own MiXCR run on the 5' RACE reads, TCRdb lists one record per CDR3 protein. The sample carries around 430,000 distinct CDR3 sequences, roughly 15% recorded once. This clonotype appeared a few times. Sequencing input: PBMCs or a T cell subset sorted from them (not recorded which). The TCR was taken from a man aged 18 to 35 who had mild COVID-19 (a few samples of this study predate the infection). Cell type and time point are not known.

The CDR3 sequence: CASSYLARGENTEAFF. CDR3 DNA: TGTGCCAGCAGCTACCTGGCTAGGGGCGAGAACACTGAAGCTTTCTTT. The chain links TRBV7-3 to TRBJ1-1; a possible D gene is TRBD1 (5 bases). This CDR3 has 16 residues. Germline V CDR1 and CDR2: SGHTA, FQGTGA. V was trimmed by 4 bases and J by 1 base, leaving 16 bases between them.